These T cell receptor beta chains were read from a single sample in a study of siplizumab effects on memory and regulatory T cells. Assay: immunoSEQ multiplex PCR; the TCRdb copy retains only in-frame clones and omits some. The sample lists 50,000 or so clones; about 90% were seen once. The sequencing sample was made of naive CD8+ T cells sorted from blood. These receptors were taken from a human donor in good health. Each CDR3 is given with its conserved first and last residue. A D gene is named only where the DNA matches it firmly. For some rows the clone size is stated as once, few or many, or as a class when expanded; others skip it.

CDR3 | DNA | D | V | size | J
CASSLVAAIATNEKLFF | TGTGCCAGCAGCTTAGTAGCAGCGATTGCAACTAATGAAAAACTGTTTTTT | . | TRBV7-2 | . | TRBJ1-4
CASSLKMGPGEQYF | TGTGCCAGCAGTTTAAAGATGGGCCCGGGCGAGCAGTACTTC | . | TRBV27 | . | TRBJ2-7
CASSLGHEQYF | TGTGCCAGCAGCTTGGGACACGAGCAGTACTTC | . | TRBV5-4 | . | TRBJ2-7
CASSLAGGETQYF | TGCGCCAGCAGTTTAGCGGGAGGTGAGACCCAGTACTTC | TRBD2 | TRBV10-2 | . | TRBJ2-5
CSVLVHYEQYF | TGCAGCGTTTTAGTCCACTACGAGCAGTACTTC | . | TRBV29-1 | once | TRBJ2-7
CASRWGQGQQAEAFF | TGTGCCAGCAGATGGGGACAGGGGCAACAAGCTGAAGCTTTCTTT | TRBD1 | TRBV6-5 | . | TRBJ1-1
CASSLWEKNEQFF | TGTGCCAGTAGTTTGTGGGAGAAGAATGAGCAGTTCTTC | . | TRBV19 | . | TRBJ2-1
CASSHHIASGETQYF | TGTGCCAGCAGCCATCATATAGCGTCTGGGGAGACCCAGTACTTC | . | TRBV7-2 | . | TRBJ2-5
CASSLRNTEAFF | TGTGCCAGCAGCTTGAGAAACACTGAAGCTTTCTTT | . | TRBV5-8 | . | TRBJ1-1
CASSLLGELFF | TGTGCCAGCAGCTTACTCGGGGAGCTGTTTTTT | . | TRBV7-6 | . | TRBJ2-2
CASIGQGNSPLHF | TGTGCCAGCATCGGACAGGGGAACTCACCCCTCCACTTT | TRBD1 | TRBV2 | . | TRBJ1-6
CASNPTPRYYNEQFF | TGTGCCAGCAACCCGACTCCCCGGTACTACAATGAGCAGTTCTTC | . | TRBV2 | . | TRBJ2-1
CASSLGDETYEQYF | TGCGCCAGCAGCTTGGGGGATGAAACCTACGAGCAGTACTTC | . | TRBV5-1 | . | TRBJ2-7
CASRGIGEQFF | TGTGCCAGCAGGGGGATTGGTGAGCAGTTCTTC | . | TRBV7-6 | . | TRBJ2-1
CASSFLGQSYEQYF | TGTGCCAGTAGTTTTTTGGGACAGTCGTACGAGCAGTACTTC | TRBD1 | TRBV19 | . | TRBJ2-7
CASSSPLLGGVNTGELFF | TGTGCCAGCAGCTCCCCTTTGCTTGGCGGGGTGAACACCGGGGAGCTGTTTTTT | . | TRBV9 | . | TRBJ2-2
CSVVTGNYGYTF | TGCAGCGTTGTTACAGGCAACTATGGCTACACCTTC | . | TRBV29-1 | once | TRBJ1-2
CSVARDNTDTQYF | TGCAGCGTTGCTCGGGACAACACAGATACGCAGTATTTT | . | TRBV29-1 | once | TRBJ2-3
CASSFFQGEAFF | TGTGCCAGCAGCTTTTTTCAAGGAGAGGCTTTCTTT | . | TRBV11-2 | . | TRBJ1-1
CSVAGTSGSYEQYF | TGCAGCGTGGCTGGGACTAGCGGCTCCTACGAGCAGTACTTC | TRBD2 | TRBV29-1 | . | TRBJ2-7
CASSSRLAPNEQFF | TGTGCCAGCAGCTCCCGACTAGCCCCTAATGAGCAGTTCTTC | TRBD2 | TRBV7-9 | . | TRBJ2-1
CASSDSNEGSSYNEQFF | TGTGCCAGCAGTGACTCGAATGAGGGGAGCTCCTACAATGAGCAGTTCTTC | . | TRBV6-4 | . | TRBJ2-1
CASSIDPTGGEQYF | TGTGCCAGTAGTATAGATCCTACAGGGGGTGAGCAGTACTTC | TRBD1 | TRBV19 | . | TRBJ2-7
CASSLEGSTDTQYF | TGTGCCAGCAGCTTAGAAGGCAGCACAGATACGCAGTATTTT | . | TRBV7-2 | . | TRBJ2-3
CASSPPGLAEAFF | TGTGCCAGCTCACCACCGGGTCTAGCTGAAGCTTTCTTT | . | TRBV18 | . | TRBJ1-1
CASSLRRGDGEQFF | TGTGCCAGCAGTTTGCGCCGAGGGGATGGTGAGCAGTTCTTC | . | TRBV28 | . | TRBJ2-1
CASSPIYEQFF | TGTGCCAGCAGCCCAATCTATGAGCAGTTCTTC | . | TRBV6-1 | . | TRBJ2-1
CSVEDPLAGDPGPSYNEQFF | TGCAGCGTTGAAGATCCTCTAGCGGGAGATCCCGGGCCATCCTACAATGAGCAGTTCTTC | TRBD2 | TRBV29-1 | once | TRBJ2-1
CASSLEGANQPQHF | TGTGCCAGCAGCTTGGAGGGGGCCAATCAGCCCCAGCATTTT | TRBD1 | TRBV5-4 | . | TRBJ1-5
CASSVVGELFF | TGTGCCAGCAGCGTGGTTGGGGAGCTGTTTTTT | . | TRBV2 | few | TRBJ2-2
CASSLAAGFRTEAFF | TGTGCCAGCAGCTTGGCCGCAGGATTCAGGACTGAAGCTTTCTTT | . | TRBV5-4 | . | TRBJ1-1
CAISQVAGTANYGYTF | TGTGCCATCAGCCAAGTTGCCGGGACCGCTAACTATGGCTACACCTTC | . | TRBV10-3 | . | TRBJ1-2
CASSVTGTADNEQFF | TGTGCCAGCAGCGTGACCGGGACCGCAGACAATGAGCAGTTCTTC | . | TRBV7-9 | . | TRBJ2-1
CASSLSPGGVNYGYTF | TGTGCCAGCAGTTTATCGCCAGGGGGGGTCAACTATGGCTACACCTTC | TRBD1 | TRBV27 | . | TRBJ1-2
CSVERTSDWSSYNEQFF | TGCAGCGTTGAGAGGACTAGCGATTGGAGCTCCTACAATGAGCAGTTCTTC | TRBD2 | TRBV29-1 | . | TRBJ2-1
CASSLKTAYEQYF | TGCGCCAGCAGCCTAAAGACAGCCTACGAGCAGTACTTC | . | TRBV4-1 | . | TRBJ2-7
CASSPAEGGYTF | TGTGCCAGTAGTCCCGCGGAGGGGGGCTACACCTTC | . | TRBV19 | . | TRBJ1-2
CASSLRTSVYEQYF | TGCGCCAGCAGCTTGAGGACTAGCGTCTACGAGCAGTACTTC | TRBD2 | TRBV5-1 | few | TRBJ2-7
CASGPGTGENTEAFF | TGTGCTAGTGGTCCCGGAACAGGGGAGAACACTGAAGCTTTCTTT | TRBD1 | TRBV12-5 | . | TRBJ1-1
CSVEGGTANEQFF | TGCAGCGTTGAAGGAGGGACAGCCAATGAGCAGTTCTTC | TRBD1 | TRBV29-1 | . | TRBJ2-1
CASSTRDRPGYTF | TGTGCCAGCAGCACCCGGGACAGGCCTGGCTACACCTTC | TRBD1 | TRBV5-8 | . | TRBJ1-2
CASSDGLAGGMETQYF | TGCGCCAGCAGTGATGGGTTAGCGGGAGGTATGGAGACCCAGTACTTC | TRBD2 | TRBV10-2 | . | TRBJ2-5
CASSQGLAGSGIQYF | TGCGCCAGCAGCCAAGGACTAGCGGGTTCAGGAATTCAGTACTTC | TRBD2 | TRBV4-1 | . | TRBJ2-4
CASSLKAGGNNEQFF | TGTGCTAGCAGCTTAAAAGCGGGAGGGAACAATGAGCAGTTCTTC | TRBD2 | TRBV7-7 | once | TRBJ2-1
CASSLGGTGGSEQYF | TGTGCCAGCAGCTTGGGCGGGACAGGGGGCTCCGAGCAGTACTTC | TRBD1 | TRBV7-6 | . | TRBJ2-7
CASEDRVNEKLFF | TGTGCCAGCGAGGACAGGGTAAATGAAAAACTGTTTTTT | TRBD1 | TRBV2 | . | TRBJ1-4
CASSLSWDSTEAFF | TGTGCCAGCAGTTTATCGTGGGACAGCACTGAAGCTTTCTTT | TRBD1 | TRBV27 | few | TRBJ1-1
CASSVGLVVDEQFF | TGTGCCAGCAGCGTGGGACTAGTCGTCGATGAGCAGTTCTTC | TRBD2 | TRBV5-4 | once | TRBJ2-1
CASSVGTNLGENIQYF | TGTGCCAGCAGCGTAGGAACGAACCTTGGCGAAAACATTCAGTACTTC | . | TRBV9 | . | TRBJ2-4
CASSQDSFTGELFF | TGCGCCAGCAGCCAAGATAGCTTCACCGGGGAGCTGTTTTTT | . | TRBV4-1 | . | TRBJ2-2
CASSLETENTEAFF | TGCGCCAGCAGCTTGGAGACAGAGAACACTGAAGCTTTCTTT | . | TRBV5-1 | . | TRBJ1-1
CASSGFAGGTDTQYF | TGTGCCAGCTCAGGGTTTGCGGGTGGAACAGATACGCAGTATTTT | . | TRBV2 | . | TRBJ2-3
CASGPPLAGGSYNEQFF | TGTGCTAGTGGTCCTCCTCTAGCGGGAGGGTCCTACAATGAGCAGTTCTTC | TRBD2 | TRBV12-5 | . | TRBJ2-1
CASSEQTSGRADTQYF | TGTGCCAGCAGCGAACAAACTAGCGGGAGGGCGGATACGCAGTATTTT | TRBD2 | TRBV6-4 | . | TRBJ2-3
CASSQSGPSTGELFF | TGTGCCAGCAGCCAATCTGGGCCGAGCACCGGGGAGCTGTTTTTT | . | TRBV4-2 | . | TRBJ2-2
CAWSVSGTELFF | TGTGCCTGGAGTGTATCTGGGACAGAGCTGTTTTTT | . | TRBV30 | . | TRBJ2-2
CASSISGVYEQYF | TGTGCCAGTAGTATCTCAGGGGTGTACGAGCAGTACTTC | . | TRBV19 | . | TRBJ2-7
CASSLPGTEQFF | TGTGCCAGCAGTTTGCCGGGTACTGAGCAGTTCTTC | . | TRBV27 | few | TRBJ2-1